This T cell receptor beta chain stems from a study of early T cells in non-severe SARS-CoV-2 infection. Looking at the study overall: Alpha and beta chains were unpaired, from unsorted whole-blood bulk RNA. Regarding the study as a whole: Matches to VDJdb favored anti-spike CD8 responses and missed private and CD4 specificities.

This clonotype occurred many times. Antigen unknown. There are 12 residues in the CDR3. Trimming took 3 bases from V and 5 from J, leaving 7 bases between them. MiXCR, applied by TCRdb to the 5' RACE reads, yields one record per CDR3 protein. In the table there are 20,000 to 25,000 distinct CDR3 sequences, 4% to 5.5% of which are singletons. The sample was whole blood. The chain employs TRBV12-3 or TRBV12-4 and TRBJ1-1; unclear D gene. The receptor comes from an adult who was a healthcare worker with PCR-confirmed SARS-CoV-2 infection or an uninfected control (not recorded which). The CDR3 nucleotides are TGTGCCAGCAGTTTGAGGAGAACTGAAGCTTTCTTT. Its protein product is CASSLRRTEAFF.